Below are 20 T cell receptor beta chains sequenced from a single sample in a study of molecular identifiers for immune sequencing clone quantification. TCRdb ran MiXCR on the PCR reads and lists one entry per CDR3 protein. The sample carries more than 450,000 distinct CDR3 sequences, about 21% recorded once. Sequenced material: naive CD8+ T cells from blood, with Jurkat cell RNA spiked in. The subset is: FACS-sorted CD8+CD4-CCR7+CD45RA+ naive T cells. The receptors shown here come from a human donor in good health. Some libraries in this study had Jurkat cell RNA spiked in.

This clonotype was counted ten times or more. The V and J genes are TRBV9 and TRBJ2-3; TRBD1 is a possible D gene (5 bases). The germline V gene encodes CDR1 SGDLS and CDR2 YYNGEE. V lost 0 bases and J lost 2, with 13 bases in between. This CDR3 is 16 amino acids long. Written as DNA, the CDR3 is TGTGCCAGCAGCGTAGCTGGTCCAGGGCTCACAGATACGCAGTATTTT. Encoded protein: CASSVAGPGLTDTQYF. Looking up the rest from reference TRBV9 and TRBJ2-3 gives the full variable domain: DSGVTQTPKHLITATGQRVTLRCSPRSGDLSVYWYQQSLDQGLQFLIQYYNGEERAKGNILERFSAQQFPDLHSELNLSSLELGDSALYFCASSVAGPGLTDTQYFGPGTRLTVL.

The table lists this clonotype with a few counts. The chain couples TRBV6-2 or TRBV6-3 to TRBJ2-7, with D unresolved. The germline gives CDR1 MNHEY, CDR2 SVGEGT. CDR3 length equals 13 residues. Deletions cut 2 bases from V and 2 bases from J, with 7 bases between. Here the CDR3 reads CASSYVDPYEQYF. In nucleotides, the CDR3 is TGTGCCAGCAGTTACGTGGACCCCTACGAGCAGTACTTC.

This clonotype was detected once. This may come from a read error, since a much larger clone is one base off. The chain has TRBV7-3 and TRBJ2-3, with 7 bases fitting TRBD1. Unmatched junction bases numbered 12, after V lost 2 bases and J lost 1 base. From germline, CDR1 is SGHTA and CDR2 FQGTGA. CDR3 length equals 18 residues. This chain's CDR3 is CASSLGSLWQGGTDTQYF. The CDR3 DNA reads TGTGCCAGCAGCTTAGGCTCATTGTGGCAGGGGGGCACAGATACGCAGTATTTT. The variable domain in full, completed from reference TRBV7-3 and TRBJ2-3, reads GAGVSQTPSNKVTEKGKYVELRCDPISGHTALYWYRQSLGQGPEFLIYFQGTGAADDSGLPNDRFFAVRPEGSVSTLKIQRTERGDSAVYLCASSLGSLWQGGTDTQYFGPGTRLTVL.

With respect to this clonotype: This could be a read error, since a much larger clone is one nucleotide away. The conserved closing phenylalanine or tryptophan is absent in this CDR3, likely reflecting a read error. The J gene is TRBJ1-1, the V gene TRBV7-9, with a possible D match to TRBD1 (6 bases). Trimming shortened V by 6 bases and J by 6 bases, and 17 bases separated the two germline ends. This CDR3 region has 14 residues. Looked up from germline, CDR1 is SEHNR and CDR2 is FQNEAQ (reference sequence). The CDR3 is CASSSAGEMAEAFL. The CDR3 DNA reads as TGTGCCAGCAGTTCCGCAGGGGAGATGGCTGAAGCTTTCCTT.

This clonotype was recorded many times. The V gene is TRBV20-1, the J gene TRBJ2-3; 12 bases map to TRBD2. Germline V gene sequence: CDR1 DFQATT, CDR2 SNEGSKA (reference sequence). The CDR3 is 14 residues long. V shed 5 bases, J shed 7 bases, and the junction held 7 bases outside the gene matches. The CDR3 protein is CSARLAGDMYTQYF. In nucleotides, the CDR3 is TGCAGTGCTCGACTAGCGGGAGATATGTATACGCAGTATTTT.

This rearrangement joins TRBV5-6 to TRBJ2-7; TRBD1 agrees at 7 bases. The germline V gene has CDR1 SGHDT and CDR2 YYEEEE. V lost 4 bases to trimming and J lost 2 bases; unmatched junction nucleotides: 9. This CDR3 has 15 amino acids. CDR3 in DNA: TGTGCCAGCAGCGCCGGGACAGCCGACACCTACGAGCAGTACTTC. Protein product: CASSAGTADTYEQYF.

This clonotype appeared many times. V gene TRBV19 combines with J gene TRBJ1-1, with TRBD1 identical over 8 bases. The CDR3 sequence is 14 residues long. V lost 3 bases and J lost 7; bases outside the gene matches: 7. The germline V gene has CDR1 LNHDA and CDR2 SQIVND (reference sequence). The chain's CDR3 is CASSIQGAKGEAFF. The CDR3 DNA is TGTGCCAGTAGTATTCAGGGGGCGAAGGGTGAAGCTTTCTTT.

This clonotype was detected ten times or more. The chain uses TRBV24-1 and TRBJ2-3; possible D gene TRBD1, 7 bases. Germline loops: CDR1 KGHDR, CDR2 SFDVKD. This CDR3 has 16 amino acids. Trimming stripped 3 bases from V and 4 bases from J, with 16 bases between. The CDR3 DNA follows: TGTGCCACCAGTGATAACGACAGGGAGGTCCCAGATACGCAGTATTTT. This sequence encodes CATSDNDREVPDTQYF.

The rearrangement joins TRBV5-4 to TRBJ2-2; TRBD1 might be the D (6 bases). The V gene lost 2 bases and the J gene lost 5 bases, with 16 bases spanning the gap. Germline loops: CDR1 SGHNT, CDR2 YYREEE (reference sequence). CDR3 size: 16 residues. The CDR3 bases are TGTGCCAGCAGCTTCGGGCTACAGGGTCGGACCGGGGAGCTGTTTTTT. Residues: CASSFGLQGRTGELFF.

This clonotype was seen repeatedly, ten times or more. The rearrangement uses TRBV6-5 and TRBJ2-7; 10 positions agree with TRBD1. The CDR3 contains 14 residues. Unmatched junction bases numbered 10, after V lost 10 bases and J lost 4 bases. Germline CDR1 and CDR2: MNHEY and SVGAGI. CDR3 nucleotides: TGTGCCACCAACCGCCGGGACAGGGGTTACGAGCAGTACTTC. Its protein product is CATNRRDRGYEQYF.

This clonotype was observed many times. The genes are TRBV9 and TRBJ2-3; 8 nucleotides align to TRBD2. This CDR3 has 13 amino acids. V was clipped by 0 bases and J by 10 bases; unmatched bases: 4. Germline V lookup: CDR1 SGDLS, CDR2 YYNGEE. The CDR3 reads CASSVGTSSSQYF. The CDR3 bases are TGTGCCAGCAGCGTAGGGACTAGCTCGTCGCAGTATTTT.

This chain links TRBV6-2 or TRBV6-3 with TRBJ2-7; 8 bases map to TRBD1. The CDR3 contains 18 residues. Trimming took 7 bases from V and 2 from J; bases not matched to a gene: 19. CDR1 and CDR2 (germline): MNHEY, SVGEGT. CDR3 sequence reads: CASTTHQGAIFLAYEQYF. For the CDR3, the DNA is TGTGCCAGCACCACGCATCAGGGGGCGATATTCTTGGCCTACGAGCAGTACTTC.

This clonotype was observed a handful of times. This rearrangement joins TRBV5-6 to TRBJ1-2; D remains ambiguous. V lost 4 bases, J lost 8 bases, and 18 bases lay in between. There are 14 residues in the CDR3. CDR1 and CDR2 from the germline V gene are SGHDT and YYEEEE. CDR3 sequence: CASSHEDPGSGYTF. For the CDR3, the DNA is TGTGCCAGCAGCCACGAAGACCCCGGCAGCGGCTACACCTTC. The full variable domain, rest sourced from reference TRBV5-6 and TRBJ1-2, is DAGVTQSPTHLIKTRGQQVTLRCSPKSGHDTVSWYQQALGQGPQFIFQYYEEEERQRGNFPDRFSGHQFPNYSSELNVNALLLGDSALYLCASSHEDPGSGYTFGSGTRLTVV.

This clonotype was seen more than once but under ten times. The genes are TRBV7-6 and TRBJ2-7; D gene uncertain. The CDR3 extends over 15 amino acids. CDR1 and CDR2 (germline): SGHVS, FNYEAQ. Trimming shortened V by 4 bases and J by 0 bases, and 13 bases separated the two germline ends. The CDR3 here is CASSSKPSPSYEQYF. In DNA, the CDR3 is TGTGCCAGCAGCTCAAAGCCATCTCCCTCCTACGAGCAGTACTTC.

The gene calls are TRBV29-1 and TRBJ2-1; tentatively, D is TRBD1 (7 bases). Trimming left V 6 bases short and J 5 bases short, with 11 bases between. This CDR3 contains 12 residues. Per germline, CDR1 SQVTM and CDR2 ANQGSEA. CDR3 coding DNA: TGCAGCGTGCCCAGGGGGGACAATGAGCAGTTCTTC. This sequence encodes CSVPRGDNEQFF.

The rearrangement links TRBV12-3 or TRBV12-4 to TRBJ1-5, with no clear D. The CDR3 sequence is 12 residues long. V lost 6 bases and J lost 11, with 14 bases in between. CDR3 amino acids: CASSNDERTQHF. The CDR3 DNA follows: TGTGCCAGCAGCAACGATGAGCGAACCCAGCATTTT.

This clonotype was counted between two and nine times. The genes are TRBV7-3 and TRBJ1-1; a possible D gene is TRBD1 (5 bases). The germline V and J ends were trimmed by 4 bases and 0 bases, with 18 bases remaining between them. The CDR3 has 17 amino acids. Per the germline V gene, CDR1 is SGHTA and CDR2 is FQGTGA. CDR3 nucleotides: TGTGCCAGCAGCTCGTACGACAGAGACAGTCTGAACACTGAAGCTTTCTTT. This codes for CASSSYDRDSLNTEAFF.

A few counts support this clonotype. V is TRBV10-3 and J is TRBJ2-7; D is unresolved. V gave up 3 bases and J gave up 4 bases, with 13 bases separating them. The CDR3 runs to 14 residues. The V gene's germline CDR1 is ENHRY and CDR2 SYGVKD. Here the CDR3 reads CAISDPGTTYEQYF. The CDR3 DNA follows: TGTGCCATCAGTGATCCCGGCACCACTTACGAGCAGTACTTC.

CDR3 loop: CSVDHGYTF. CDR3 nucleotides: TGCAGCGTTGATCATGGCTACACCTTC. This sequence joins TRBV29-1 and TRBJ1-2; D remains unclear. Germline CDR1 is SQVTM and CDR2 is ANQGSEA. This CDR3 contains 9 residues. V lost 3 bases and J lost 6, with 2 bases in between.

Concerning this clonotype: This may arise from a read error, as a much more abundant clone is one base away. V usage is TRBV2 and J usage is TRBJ2-3, with D possibly being TRBD1 or TRBD2 (6 bases each). CDR1 is SNHLY, CDR2 FYNNEI, per germline. The CDR3 runs 16 residues. V shed 0 bases and J shed 6 bases, with 16 bases lying between them. The CDR3 coding sequence is TGTGCCAGCAGTGAAGCCATAGCGAGGGGGGCTGATACGCAGTATTTT. Translation gives CASSEAIARGADTQYF.